The 24 T cell receptor beta chains below come from one sample, sequenced in a study of cytomegalovirus exposure and HLA in healthy donors. Using immunoSEQ multiplex PCR, the repertoire was profiled, and TCRdb retains in-frame clones only, with some absent. This sample yields 250,000 to 350,000 clones, of which 80% to 90% are seen a single time; about 0.8% belongs to the top ten. The sample was PBMCs. The source is a woman between 18 and 30 years old in good health and CMV-seronegative.

The chain combines TRBV9 with TRBJ1-2; the D is unclear. V lost 4 bases and J lost 11, with 21 bases in between. CDR1 is SGDLS, CDR2 YYNGEE, per germline. The CDR3 contains 14 residues. The chain's CDR3 is CASSPPAGFDGYTF. DNA of the CDR3: TGTGCCAGCAGCCCGCCGGCAGGCTTCGACGGATACACCTTC.

V is TRBV29-1 and J is TRBJ2-2, with TRBD1 matching over 10 bases. CDR1 and CDR2 from the germline V gene are SQVTM and ANQGSEA. J gave up 0 bases and V 7 bases, and 5 bases lay outside the gene matches. The CDR3 is 15 residues long. The CDR3 protein is CSGTGGAANTGELFF. The CDR3 DNA follows: TGCAGCGGGACAGGGGGAGCCGCGAACACCGGGGAGCTGTTTTTT.

In this sample, this clone turned up a few times. This chain joins TRBV27 and TRBJ2-1; 16 bases fit TRBD2. Germline CDR1 and CDR2: MNHEY and SMNVEV (reference sequence). The CDR3 totals 18 residues. The V segment lost 5 bases and the J segment 2 bases; nucleotides outside the gene matches: 6. The CDR3 reads CASSTDGTSGRAYNEQFF. As DNA, the CDR3 is TGTGCCAGCAGTACCGACGGGACTAGCGGGAGGGCCTACAATGAGCAGTTCTTC.

J is TRBJ2-7 and V is TRBV6-1; D possibly corresponds to TRBD2 (6 bases). This CDR3 is built from 14 residues. Trimming took off 7 bases at V and 5 bases at J, with 18 bases between the two ends. Germline CDR1 reads MNHNS; CDR2 reads SASEGT. The CDR3 loop is CASTGFGSRNEQYF. CDR3 DNA sequence: TGTGCCAGCACGGGTTTCGGGAGTAGGAACGAGCAGTACTTC.

The chain has TRBV5-1 and TRBJ2-5; 9 bases map to TRBD1. Per the germline V gene, CDR1 is SGHRS and CDR2 is YFSETQ. With V trimmed by 6 bases and J by 4 bases, 10 bases remained unmatched. This CDR3 is built from 15 residues. In DNA, the CDR3 is TGCGCCAGCAACGCCGCGGGGACAGGGCTAGAGACCCAGTACTTC. Translated: CASNAAGTGLETQYF.

The chain combines TRBV28 with TRBJ1-2; 7 positions match TRBD1. The V gene end was trimmed by 8 bases and the J gene end by 3 bases; junction bases not matched to a gene: 9. In germline, CDR1 is MDHEN, CDR2 SYDVKM. The CDR3 runs 14 residues. CDR3 nucleotide sequence: TGTGCCAGCGAACTACAGGGGATTGACTATGGCTACACCTTC. Translating gives CASELQGIDYGYTF.

J is TRBJ1-1 and V is TRBV30, with D perhaps matching TRBD1 (6 bases). The germline CDR1 and CDR2 sequences are GTSNPN and SVGIG (reference sequence). CDR3 length: 13 amino acids. The V end was cut by 0 bases, the J end by 4 bases, with 9 bases between. The CDR3 coding sequence is TGTGCCTGGAGTGTTGAAGGGGGCACTGAAGCTTTCTTT. Amino acids: CAWSVEGGTEAFF. The full variable domain, with the rest looked up from reference TRBV30 and TRBJ1-1, is SQTIHQWPATLVQPVGSPLSLECTVEGTSNPNLYWYRQAAGRGLQLLFYSVGIGQISSEVPQNLSASRPQDRQFILSSKKLLLSDSGFYLCAWSVEGGTEAFFGQGTRLTVV.

The V gene is TRBV5-1, the J gene TRBJ2-7; the match to TRBD1 covers 9 bases. Per germline, CDR1 SGHRS and CDR2 YFSETQ. Trimming removed 0 bases from V and 5 bases from J; junction bases left unmatched: 6. The CDR3 runs 15 residues. The CDR3 nucleotides read TGCGCCAGCAGCTTGGCCGGGACAGGGCTCAACGAGCAGTACTTC. It translates to CASSLAGTGLNEQYF.

V and J are TRBV9 and TRBJ2-7; 10 positions agree with TRBD1. Unmatched junction bases numbered 11, after V lost 3 bases and J lost 5 bases. CDR1 and CDR2 from the germline V gene are SGDLS and YYNGEE. This CDR3 has 16 amino acids. Written as DNA, the CDR3 is TGTGCCAGCAGCGGGGCCCGGGACAGGGGTATGCACGAGCAGTACTTC. Encoded protein: CASSGARDRGMHEQYF.

The table lists this clone with a few counts. The V gene is TRBV12-5, the J gene TRBJ1-2; D uncertain. V lost 6 bases and J 4 bases, leaving 9 bases between the germline ends. In germline, CDR1 is LGHNT, CDR2 FRNRAP. The CDR3 runs 12 residues. The chain's CDR3 is CASGLGIYGYTF. The CDR3 bases are TGTGCTAGTGGCCTCGGGATCTATGGCTACACCTTC.

This clone was observed a single time. J is TRBJ2-5 and V is TRBV4-2, with 8 bases that match TRBD2. Germline CDR1 and CDR2: LGHNA and YNFKEQ. The ends lost 1 base at V and 1 base at J; junction bases unmatched: 11. The CDR3 spans 18 residues. The CDR3 nucleotides are TGTGCCAGCAGCCAAGGGGTAAGAACTAGCGGAGCCCAAGAGACCCAGTACTTC. It encodes CASSQGVRTSGAQETQYF.

V and J are TRBV7-9 and TRBJ2-7; the match to TRBD2 covers 11 bases. J was trimmed by 2 bases and V by 5 bases; bases with no gene match: 5. The CDR3 spans 15 residues. Germline assignment: CDR1 SEHNR and CDR2 FQNEAQ (reference sequence). CDR3 coding DNA: TGTGCCAGCAGCCTGAGTAGCGGGAGGGCCTACGAGCAGTACTTC. Its translation is CASSLSSGRAYEQYF.

The chain employs TRBV10-3 and TRBJ2-1; 9 nucleotides agree with TRBD2. The V gene's germline CDR1 is ENHRY and CDR2 SYGVKD. CDR3 size: 16 residues. J gave up 0 bases and V 4 bases, and 4 bases lay outside the gene matches. The CDR3 DNA reads as TGTGCCATCAGTGCCCGTAGCGGGAGCTCCTACAATGAGCAGTTCTTC. Its protein product is CAISARSGSSYNEQFF.

The CDR3 region is CASSISGTGASGELFF. CDR3 sequence (DNA): TGTGCCAGCAGTATCTCGGGGACAGGGGCAAGCGGGGAGCTGTTTTTT. The V and J genes are TRBV28 and TRBJ2-2; TRBD1 matches at 10 bases. CDR1 MDHEN and CDR2 SYDVKM come from the germline V gene. The V and J ends lost 5 bases and 7 bases, in that order; junction bases with no gene match: 10. The CDR3 totals 16 residues.

The J gene is TRBJ2-1, the V gene TRBV5-1; possibly TRBD2 for D (7 bases). This CDR3 contains 16 residues. V gave up 0 bases and J gave up 0 bases, with 10 bases separating them. CDR1 and CDR2 from the germline V gene are SGHRS and YFSETQ. This CDR3 reads CASSLVGGPSYNEQFF. DNA for the CDR3: TGCGCCAGCAGCTTGGTGGGGGGGCCCTCCTACAATGAGCAGTTCTTC. Together with reference TRBV5-1 and TRBJ2-1, the CDR3 gives the full variable domain: KAGVTQTPRYLIKTRGQQVTLSCSPISGHRSVSWYQQTPGQGLQFLFEYFSETQRNKGNFPGRFSGRQFSNSRSEMNVSTLELGDSALYLCASSLVGGPSYNEQFFGPGTRLTVL.

The rearrangement uses TRBV2 and TRBJ2-7; 8 bases match TRBD1. The CDR3 has 15 residues. The ends lost 0 bases at V and 4 bases at J; junction bases unmatched: 5. Germline values: CDR1 SNHLY, CDR2 FYNNEI. CDR3: CASSEADRGSYEQYF. CDR3 DNA: TGTGCCAGCAGTGAAGCCGACAGGGGTTCGTACGAGCAGTACTTC.

This chain links TRBV9 with TRBJ2-3; 9 bases fit TRBD2. Germline V gene data show CDR1 as SGDLS and CDR2 as YYNGEE. J lost 2 bases, V lost 0 bases, and 7 bases had no gene match. The CDR3 sequence is 17 residues long. The CDR3 region is CASSVGHSGSATDTQYF. The CDR3 region has the DNA TGTGCCAGCAGCGTAGGCCATAGCGGGAGTGCCACAGATACGCAGTATTTT.

The rearrangement links TRBV13 to TRBJ2-3; D is perhaps TRBD2 (5 bases). This CDR3 contains 16 residues. V was clipped by 3 bases and J by 0 bases, with 13 bases between them. CDR1 and CDR2 (germline): PRHDT, FYEKMQ (reference sequence). This CDR3 is CASSFGRASSTDTQYF. The CDR3 coding sequence is TGTGCCAGCAGCTTTGGGCGGGCTTCTAGCACAGATACGCAGTATTTT.

This clone was found once. V usage is TRBV4-2 and J usage is TRBJ1-1; D may be TRBD1 (6 bases). V was cut by 6 bases and J by 4 bases, with 18 bases left in between. The germline V gene encodes CDR1 LGHNA and CDR2 YNFKEQ. This CDR3 is built from 15 residues. CDR3 loop: CASRRGSSPGTEAFF. CDR3 nucleotide sequence: TGTGCCAGCAGAAGGGGGTCATCGCCGGGCACTGAAGCTTTCTTT.

This clone was observed a handful of times. This chain links TRBV28 with TRBJ2-7, with D uncertain. Trimming removed 7 bases from V and 0 bases from J, with 16 bases in between. The CDR3 contains 15 residues. CDR1 is MDHEN and CDR2 is SYDVKM in the germline V gene. The CDR3 coding sequence is TGTGCCAGCACCCCCGAGCCAGCGAGCTCCTACGAGCAGTACTTC. As protein: CASTPEPASSYEQYF.

About this clone itself: The same CDR3 can be traced to other DNA sequences in this sample. The chain carries TRBV7-3 and TRBJ2-1; 8 bases agree with TRBD1. The CDR3 contains 19 residues. The germline V gene encodes CDR1 SGHTA and CDR2 FQGTGA. V trimming: 5 bases; J trimming: 5 bases; junction bases outside the gene matches: 20. The CDR3 spells CASSPRQGRNGTRDNEQFF. The CDR3, as DNA: TGTGCCAGCAGCCCAAGACAGGGGCGGAACGGGACAAGGGACAATGAGCAGTTCTTC.

The gene calls are TRBV15 and TRBJ1-1; no definite D call. Trimming left V 5 bases short and J 1 base short, with 8 bases between. The CDR3 is made up of 13 amino acids. The V gene's germline CDR1 is LNHNV and CDR2 YYDKDF (reference sequence). The CDR3 sequence: CATSLGGNTEAFF. The DNA for the CDR3 is TGTGCCACCAGCCTCGGAGGGAACACTGAAGCTTTCTTT.

The rearrangement links TRBV4-2 to TRBJ2-1; 14 nucleotides agree with TRBD2. The V and J ends lost 0 bases and 6 bases, in that order; junction bases with no gene match: 1. This CDR3 has 16 residues. CDR1 is LGHNA, CDR2 YNFKEQ, per germline. The CDR3 region is CASSQEGTSGGNEQFF. The CDR3 DNA reads TGTGCCAGCAGCCAAGAGGGGACTAGCGGGGGCAATGAGCAGTTCTTC.

In its sample, this clone was seen once. The chain joins TRBV18 to TRBJ2-7; 7 nucleotides match TRBD1. This CDR3 has 16 amino acids. Germline CDR1 is KGHSH and CDR2 is LQKENI. J lost 1 base, V lost 0 bases, and 6 bases had no gene match. Written as DNA, the CDR3 is TGTGCCAGCTCACCACCGTCGGCAGGGGGATCCTACGAGCAGTACTTC. This gives the protein CASSPPSAGGSYEQYF.